What follows are 20 T cell receptor beta chains derived from one specimen sequenced in a study of cytomegalovirus exposure and HLA in healthy donors. The PCR had 60 Vbeta and 13 Jbeta primers. The method was immunoSEQ multiplex PCR; TCRdb's version includes in-frame clones alone and lacks a portion of them. The sample consists of roughly 140,000 clones, 65% to 85% of them appearing once. Sequencing was done on a sample of PBMCs. The receptor source for this set is a woman aged 40 to 50 in good health and CMV-seropositive.

The chain employs TRBV6-5 and TRBJ1-4, with D unresolved. V was trimmed by 2 bases and J by 13 bases, leaving 11 bases between them. CDR1 and CDR2 (germline): MNHEY, SVGAGI. The CDR3 has 12 residues. The chain's CDR3 is CASSYGSEGLFF. CDR3 in DNA: TGTGCCAGCAGTTACGGTAGTGAGGGACTGTTTTTT.

This chain links TRBV18 with TRBJ1-4; D is possibly TRBD1 (5 bases). In germline, CDR1 is KGHSH, CDR2 LQKENI. The V end lost 5 bases, the J end lost 2 bases, and 15 bases lay between the germline ends. The CDR3 sequence is 16 residues long. The CDR3: CASSKSLGLTNEKLFF. The CDR3 DNA follows: TGTGCCAGCTCAAAGTCCTTGGGGCTTACTAATGAAAAACTGTTTTTT.

This clone appeared a single time. The gene calls are TRBV5-4 and TRBJ2-3; 12 nucleotides line up with TRBD2. V gave up 4 bases and J gave up 5 bases; unmatched junction bases: 2. Germline CDR1 is SGHNT and CDR2 is YYREEE (reference sequence). The CDR3 is made up of 14 amino acids. The CDR3 loop is CASSAGLAGDTQYF. DNA for the CDR3: TGTGCCAGCAGCGCGGGACTAGCGGGAGATACGCAGTATTTT.

The genes are TRBV4-2 and TRBJ2-7, with D tentatively TRBD2 (6 bases). The CDR3 covers 15 residues. Trimming took 0 bases from V and 2 from J, leaving 11 bases between them. Germline CDR1 is LGHNA and CDR2 is YNFKEQ. The CDR3 DNA reads TGTGCCAGCAGCCAAGATGGGGGGACCCCCTACGAGCAGTACTTC. Translation gives CASSQDGGTPYEQYF.

J is TRBJ2-7 and V is TRBV5-1; D uncertain. The CDR3 runs 16 residues. V shed 0 bases and J shed 0 bases, with 13 bases lying between them. Per the germline V gene, CDR1 is SGHRS and CDR2 is YFSETQ. CDR3 in amino acids: CASSLELSVNSYEQYF. The CDR3 DNA reads TGCGCCAGCAGCTTGGAATTATCGGTCAACTCCTACGAGCAGTACTTC.

This chain uses TRBV6-5 with TRBJ1-2; D is unclear. This CDR3 region has 12 residues. Looked up from germline, CDR1 is MNHEY and CDR2 is SVGAGI. The V end lost 4 bases, the J end lost 4 bases, and 7 bases lay between the germline ends. The CDR3: CASSSRSYGYTF. CDR3 nucleotides: TGTGCCAGCAGTTCCAGAAGCTATGGCTACACCTTC.

V is TRBV14 and J is TRBJ2-3, with a weak D call TRBD2 (6 bases). V lost 3 bases to trimming and J lost 1 base, with 11 bases between them. The CDR3 covers 15 residues. The V gene's germline CDR1 is SGHDN and CDR2 FVKESK. The CDR3 DNA reads as TGTGCCAGCAGCCACCGTAGCGGTCGCACAGATACGCAGTATTTT. This encodes CASSHRSGRTDTQYF.

The rearrangement joins TRBV30 to TRBJ2-5; 8 bases agree with TRBD2. Losses at the gene ends were 0 bases for V and 1 base for J; bases not matched to a gene: 4. From germline, CDR1 is GTSNPN and CDR2 SVGIG (reference sequence). The CDR3 is 15 amino acids. The CDR3: CAWSVDSGTQETQYF. CDR3 in DNA: TGTGCCTGGAGTGTGGATAGCGGGACCCAAGAGACCCAGTACTTC.

This sequence joins TRBV28 and TRBJ2-1, with 11 bases fitting TRBD2. The junction had 11 bases not matched to a gene; V was cut back by 11 bases and J by 2 bases. The CDR3 is 16 residues long. Looked up from germline, CDR1 is MDHEN and CDR2 is SYDVKM. The CDR3 reads CASPPSGGTTYNEQFF. The CDR3 DNA reads as TGTGCCTCCCCCCCTAGCGGGGGGACGACCTACAATGAGCAGTTCTTC.

The rearrangement joins TRBV27 to TRBJ1-5; D call uncertain. The V and J ends lost 2 bases and 2 bases respectively, with 13 bases between them. Germline V gene lookup returns CDR1 MNHEY and CDR2 SMNVEV (reference sequence). The CDR3 has 16 residues. Here the CDR3 reads CASSLGGTRGNQPQHF. The CDR3 region has the DNA TGTGCCAGCAGTTTAGGCGGTACGAGGGGCAATCAGCCCCAGCATTTT.

The V call is TRBV5-4, the J call TRBJ2-3, with 7 bases that match TRBD1. The V gene end was trimmed by 6 bases and the J gene end by 3 bases; junction bases not matched to a gene: 7. The CDR3 has 14 amino acids. CDR1 is SGHNT, CDR2 YYREEE, per germline (reference sequence). The CDR3 loop reads CASNRGSRTDTQYF. For the CDR3, the DNA is TGTGCCAGCAACAGGGGTTCAAGGACAGATACGCAGTATTTT.

This clone occurred once. The chain joins TRBV2 to TRBJ2-7; 7 positions match TRBD1. Germline V gene data show CDR1 as SNHLY and CDR2 as FYNNEI. The V segment lost 4 bases and the J segment 4 bases; nucleotides outside the gene matches: 4. This CDR3 has 13 residues. CDR3 sequence: CASSVPGGYEQYF. The CDR3 DNA reads TGTGCCAGCAGTGTCCCAGGGGGTTACGAGCAGTACTTC.

The gene calls are TRBV5-1 and TRBJ2-5; perhaps TRBD1 as D (7 bases). Germline V CDR1 and CDR2: SGHRS, YFSETQ. V shed 4 bases and J shed 0 bases, with 31 bases lying between them. The CDR3 consists of 21 residues. This CDR3 reads CASSPWDPGTVLGGNQETQYF. CDR3 nucleotides: TGCGCCAGCAGCCCATGGGACCCCGGGACAGTACTTGGAGGGAACCAAGAGACCCAGTACTTC.

This chain joins TRBV25-1 and TRBJ2-6; tentatively, D is TRBD2 (5 bases). The V and J ends lost 2 bases and 2 bases respectively, with 7 bases between them. This CDR3 comprises 15 residues. CDR1 is MGHDK, CDR2 SYGVNS, per germline. The CDR3 is CASSEPGTGANVLTF. The CDR3 DNA sequence: TGTGCCAGCAGTGAACCGGGGACTGGGGCCAACGTCCTGACTTTC. Filled out from reference TRBV25-1 and TRBJ2-6, the complete variable domain reads EADIYQTPRYLVIGTGKKITLECSQTMGHDKMYWYQQDPGMELHLIHYSYGVNSTEKGDLSSESTVSRIRTEHFPLTLESARPSHTSQYLCASSEPGTGANVLTFGAGSRLTVL.

V gene TRBV7-8 combines with J gene TRBJ2-3, with a possible D match to TRBD2 (5 bases). The germline CDR1 and CDR2 sequences are SGHVS and FQNEAQ. CDR3 length equals 14 residues. Trimming took off 5 bases at V and 0 bases at J, with 9 bases between the two ends. The CDR3 DNA follows: TGTGCCAGCAGCCAGAGGACTAGCACAGATACGCAGTATTTT. Translation gives CASSQRTSTDTQYF.

This clone was picked up one time. The rearrangement uses TRBV5-4 and TRBJ2-7; TRBD2 matches at 16 bases. Germline V CDR1 and CDR2: SGHNT, YYREEE (reference sequence). The V gene end was trimmed by 3 bases and the J gene end by 7 bases; junction bases not matched to a gene: 7. This CDR3 region has 16 residues. The CDR3 region is CASSWGLAGGRGEQYF. As DNA, the CDR3 is TGTGCCAGCAGCTGGGGACTAGCGGGGGGGCGGGGAGAGCAGTACTTC.

This chain connects TRBV14 to TRBJ1-1; 7 bases are a match to TRBD1. CDR3 length: 16 residues. J lost 1 base, V lost 1 base, and 6 bases had no gene match. Germline CDR1 reads SGHDN; CDR2 reads FVKESK. Written as DNA, the CDR3 is TGTGCCAGCAGCCAAGGGCCGGGACAGAGGAACACTGAAGCTTTCTTT. Encoded protein: CASSQGPGQRNTEAFF.

The chain recombines TRBV28 with TRBJ1-1, with D possibly TRBD1 on 6 matching bases. The ends were cut back, 5 bases at V and 4 bases at J, with 20 bases in the middle. Germline V gene sequence: CDR1 MDHEN, CDR2 SYDVKM. CDR3 length: 16 residues. The CDR3 region is CASSPPRVLGGTEAFF. In DNA, the CDR3 is TGTGCCAGCAGTCCCCCCAGGGTGTTAGGGGGCACTGAAGCTTTCTTT.

The chain carries TRBV6-5 and TRBJ1-3; D might be TRBD1 (5 bases). Germline CDR1 MNHEY, CDR2 SVGAGI. CDR3 length equals 15 residues. V lost 0 bases and J lost 0, with 6 bases in between. The CDR3 sequence: CASSYSTVSGNTIYF. DNA for the CDR3: TGTGCCAGCAGTTACTCGACAGTCTCTGGAAACACCATATATTTT.

The chain couples TRBV2 to TRBJ1-6, with a possible D match to TRBD1 (5 bases). V was pared by 1 base and J by 10 bases, with 8 bases between. This CDR3 region has 13 residues. Germline V gives CDR1 SNHLY, CDR2 FYNNEI. The CDR3 loop is CASSEDRLSPLHF. CDR3 sequence (DNA): TGTGCCAGCAGTGAAGACAGGTTATCACCCCTCCACTTT.